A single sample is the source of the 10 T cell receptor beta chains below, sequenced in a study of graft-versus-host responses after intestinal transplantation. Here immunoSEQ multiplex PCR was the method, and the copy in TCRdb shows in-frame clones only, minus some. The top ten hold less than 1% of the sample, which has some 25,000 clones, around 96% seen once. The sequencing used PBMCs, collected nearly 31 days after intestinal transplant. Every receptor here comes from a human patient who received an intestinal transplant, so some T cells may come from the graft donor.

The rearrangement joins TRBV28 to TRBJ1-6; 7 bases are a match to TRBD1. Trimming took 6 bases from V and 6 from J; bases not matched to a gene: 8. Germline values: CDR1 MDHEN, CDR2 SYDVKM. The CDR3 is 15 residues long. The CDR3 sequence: CASSQYTGVNSPLHF. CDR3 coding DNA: TGTGCCAGCAGCCAATACACAGGGGTTAATTCACCCCTCCACTTT. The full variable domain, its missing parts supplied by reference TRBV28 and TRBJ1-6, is DVKVTQSSRYLVKRTGEKVFLECVQDMDHENMFWYRQDPGLGLRLIYFSYDVKMKEKGDIPEGYSVSREKKERFSLILESASTNQTSMYLCASSQYTGVNSPLHFGNGTRLTVT.

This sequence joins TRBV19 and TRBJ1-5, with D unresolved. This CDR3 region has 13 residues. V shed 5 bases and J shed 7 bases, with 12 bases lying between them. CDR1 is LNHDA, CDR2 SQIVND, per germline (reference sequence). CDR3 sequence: CASSSRWEQPQHF. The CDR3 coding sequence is TGTGCCAGTAGTTCTCGGTGGGAGCAGCCCCAGCATTTT.

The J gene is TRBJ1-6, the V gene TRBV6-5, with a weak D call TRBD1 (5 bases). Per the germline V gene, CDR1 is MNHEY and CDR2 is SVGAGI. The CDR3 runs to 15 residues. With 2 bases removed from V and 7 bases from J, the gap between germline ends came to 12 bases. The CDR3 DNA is TGTGCCAGCAGTTACCGGGACTCGGCAAATTCACCCCTCCACTTT. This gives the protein CASSYRDSANSPLHF.

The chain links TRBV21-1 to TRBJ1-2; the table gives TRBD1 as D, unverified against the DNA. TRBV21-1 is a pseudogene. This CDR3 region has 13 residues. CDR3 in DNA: TGTGCCAGCAGCCTAAGGGACACCTATGGCTACACCTTC. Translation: CASSLRDTYGYTF.

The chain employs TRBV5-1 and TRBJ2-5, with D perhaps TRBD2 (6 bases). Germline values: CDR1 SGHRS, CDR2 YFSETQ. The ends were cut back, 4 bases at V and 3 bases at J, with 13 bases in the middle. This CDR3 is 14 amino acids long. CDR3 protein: CASSRGRDKETQYF. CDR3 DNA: TGCGCCAGCAGCCGGGGGAGAGATAAAGAGACCCAGTACTTC.

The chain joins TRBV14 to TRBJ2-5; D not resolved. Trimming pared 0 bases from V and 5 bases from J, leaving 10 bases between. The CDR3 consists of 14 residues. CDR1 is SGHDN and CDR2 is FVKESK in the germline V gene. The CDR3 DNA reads TGTGCCAGCAGCCAAGATTTGGGCCATGAGACCCAGTACTTC. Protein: CASSQDLGHETQYF.

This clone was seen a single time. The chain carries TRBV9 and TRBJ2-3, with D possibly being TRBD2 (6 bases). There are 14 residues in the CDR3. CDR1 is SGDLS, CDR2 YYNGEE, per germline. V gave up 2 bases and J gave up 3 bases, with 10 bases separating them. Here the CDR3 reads CASSVERATDTQYF. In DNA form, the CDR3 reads TGTGCCAGCAGCGTTGAGCGGGCTACAGATACGCAGTATTTT.

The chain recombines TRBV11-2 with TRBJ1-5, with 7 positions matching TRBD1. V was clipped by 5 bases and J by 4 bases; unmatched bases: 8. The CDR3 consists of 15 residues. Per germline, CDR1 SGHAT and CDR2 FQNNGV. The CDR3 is CASSPPGQQNQPQHF. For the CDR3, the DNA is TGTGCCAGCAGCCCTCCGGGACAGCAAAATCAGCCCCAGCATTTT. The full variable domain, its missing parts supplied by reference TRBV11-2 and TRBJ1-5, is EAGVAQSPRYKIIEKRQSVAFWCNPISGHATLYWYQQILGQGPKLLIQFQNNGVVDDSQLPKDRFSAERLKGVDSTLKIQPAKLEDSAVYLCASSPPGQQNQPQHFGDGTRLSIL.

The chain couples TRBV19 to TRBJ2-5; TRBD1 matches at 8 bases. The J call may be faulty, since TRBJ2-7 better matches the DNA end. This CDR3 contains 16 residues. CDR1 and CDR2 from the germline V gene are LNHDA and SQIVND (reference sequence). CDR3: CASSIRTGRPLYEQYF. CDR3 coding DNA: TGTGCCAGTAGTATTAGGACAGGGAGACCTCTCTACGAGCAGTACTTC.

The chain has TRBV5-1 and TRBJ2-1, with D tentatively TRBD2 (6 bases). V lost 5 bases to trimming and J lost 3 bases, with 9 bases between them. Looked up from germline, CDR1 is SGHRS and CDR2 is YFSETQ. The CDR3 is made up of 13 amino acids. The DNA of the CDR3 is TGCGCCAGCAGGGAGGGAGGCTACAATGAGCAGTTCTTC. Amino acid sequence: CASREGGYNEQFF.